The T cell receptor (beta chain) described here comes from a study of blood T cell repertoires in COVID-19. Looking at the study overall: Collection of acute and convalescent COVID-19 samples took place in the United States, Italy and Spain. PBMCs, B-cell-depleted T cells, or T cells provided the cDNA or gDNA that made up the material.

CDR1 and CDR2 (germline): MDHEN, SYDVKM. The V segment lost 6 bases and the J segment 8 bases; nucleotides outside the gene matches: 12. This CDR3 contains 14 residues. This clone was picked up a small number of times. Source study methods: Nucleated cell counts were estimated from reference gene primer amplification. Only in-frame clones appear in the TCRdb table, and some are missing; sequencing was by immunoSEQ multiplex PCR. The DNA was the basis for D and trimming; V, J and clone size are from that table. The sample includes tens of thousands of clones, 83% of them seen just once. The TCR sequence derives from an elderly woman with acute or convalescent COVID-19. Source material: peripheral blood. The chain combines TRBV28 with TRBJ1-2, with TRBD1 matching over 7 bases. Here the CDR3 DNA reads TGTGCCAGCAGCTCCGGGACAGTACATCGGGGCTACACCTTC. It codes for CASSSGTVHRGYTF.